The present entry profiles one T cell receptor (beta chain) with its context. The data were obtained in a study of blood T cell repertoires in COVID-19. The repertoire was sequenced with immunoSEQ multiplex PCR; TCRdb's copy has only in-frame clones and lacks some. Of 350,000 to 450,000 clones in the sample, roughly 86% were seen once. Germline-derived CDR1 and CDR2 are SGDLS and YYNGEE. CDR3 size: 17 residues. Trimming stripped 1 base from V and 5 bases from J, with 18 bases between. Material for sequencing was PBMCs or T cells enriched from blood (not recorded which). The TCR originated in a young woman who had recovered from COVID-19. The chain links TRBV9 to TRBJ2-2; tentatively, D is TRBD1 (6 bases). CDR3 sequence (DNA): TGTGCCAGCAGCGTATCCCCGGGACAACCTCTGACCGGGGAGCTGTTTTTT. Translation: CASSVSPGQPLTGELFF.